This T cell receptor (beta chain) came from a study of shared clonotypes between healthy human individuals. Generated by immunoSEQ multiplex PCR, the TCRdb table keeps only in-frame clones and is missing some. The profile shows about 2.3 million clones, less than 95% of them singletons. V was cut by 1 base and J by 5 bases, with 14 bases left in between. There are 16 residues in the CDR3. Germline CDR1 and CDR2: LNHDA and SQIVND (reference sequence). This TCR derives from a man aged 18 to 29 in good health. Some clones in this sample may be carry-over from other donors' samples. This chain uses TRBV19 with TRBJ2-2; no firm D call. The sample comprised naive CD4+ T cells from PBMCs. Subset defined: CD45RA+ positively selected. The CDR3 sequence is CASSIGAKTRTGELFF. CDR3 sequence (DNA): TGTGCCAGTAGTATAGGGGCAAAAACGAGGACCGGGGAGCTGTTTTTT.